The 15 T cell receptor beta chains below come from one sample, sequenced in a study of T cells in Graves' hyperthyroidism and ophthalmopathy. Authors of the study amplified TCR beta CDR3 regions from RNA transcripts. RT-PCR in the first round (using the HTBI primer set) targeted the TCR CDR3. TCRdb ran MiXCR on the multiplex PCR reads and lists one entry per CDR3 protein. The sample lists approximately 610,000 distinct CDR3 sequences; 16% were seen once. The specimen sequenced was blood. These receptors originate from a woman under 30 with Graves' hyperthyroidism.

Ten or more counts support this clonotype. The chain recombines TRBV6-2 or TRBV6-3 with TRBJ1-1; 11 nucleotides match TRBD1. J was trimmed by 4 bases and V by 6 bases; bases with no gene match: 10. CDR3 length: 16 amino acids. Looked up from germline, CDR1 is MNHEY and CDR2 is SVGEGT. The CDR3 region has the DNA TGTGCCAGCAGATCGGACAGGGGGCGAAGTGGCACTGAAGCTTTCTTT. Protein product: CASRSDRGRSGTEAFF.

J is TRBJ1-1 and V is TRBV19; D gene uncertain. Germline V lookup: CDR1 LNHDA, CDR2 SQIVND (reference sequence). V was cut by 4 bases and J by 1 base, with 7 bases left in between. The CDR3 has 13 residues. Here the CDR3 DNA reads TGTGCCAGTAGTAAAGCCCCGAACACTGAAGCTTTCTTT. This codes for CASSKAPNTEAFF. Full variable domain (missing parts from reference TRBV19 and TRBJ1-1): DGGITQSPKYLFRKEGQNVTLSCEQNLNHDAMYWYRQDPGQGLRLIYYSQIVNDFQKGDIAEGYSVSREKKESFPLTVTSAQKNPTAFYLCASSKAPNTEAFFGQGTRLTVV.

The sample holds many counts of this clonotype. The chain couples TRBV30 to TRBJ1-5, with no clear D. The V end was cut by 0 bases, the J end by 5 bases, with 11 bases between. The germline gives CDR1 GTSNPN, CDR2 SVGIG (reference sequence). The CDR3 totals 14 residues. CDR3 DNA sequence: TGTGCCTGGAGTGTAACGGCAGCTGATCAGCCCCAGCATTTT. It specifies CAWSVTAADQPQHF.

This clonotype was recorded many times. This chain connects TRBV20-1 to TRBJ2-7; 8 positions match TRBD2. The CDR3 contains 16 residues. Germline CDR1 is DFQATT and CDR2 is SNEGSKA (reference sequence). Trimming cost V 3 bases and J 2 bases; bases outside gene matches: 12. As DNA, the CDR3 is TGCAGTGCTAGCTCGTCTTTAGTAGCGGGAACCTACGAGCAGTACTTC. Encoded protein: CSASSSLVAGTYEQYF.

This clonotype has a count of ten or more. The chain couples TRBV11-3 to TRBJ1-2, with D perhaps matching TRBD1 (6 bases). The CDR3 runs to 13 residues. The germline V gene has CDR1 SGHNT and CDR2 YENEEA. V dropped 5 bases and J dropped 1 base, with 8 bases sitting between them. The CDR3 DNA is TGTGCCAGCAGCAAGGGACATAACTATGGCTACACCTTC. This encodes CASSKGHNYGYTF. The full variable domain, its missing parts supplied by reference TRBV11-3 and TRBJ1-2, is EAGVVQSPRYKIIEKKQPVAFWCNPISGHNTLYWYLQNLGQGPELLIRYENEEAVDDSQLPKDRFSAERLKGVDSTLKIQPAELGDSAVYLCASSKGHNYGYTFGSGTRLTVV.

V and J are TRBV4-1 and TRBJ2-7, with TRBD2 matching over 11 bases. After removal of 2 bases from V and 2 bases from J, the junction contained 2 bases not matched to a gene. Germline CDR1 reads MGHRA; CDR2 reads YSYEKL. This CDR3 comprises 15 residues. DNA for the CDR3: TGCGCCAGCAGCCAAACTAGCGGGAGAACCTACGAGCAGTACTTC. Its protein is CASSQTSGRTYEQYF.

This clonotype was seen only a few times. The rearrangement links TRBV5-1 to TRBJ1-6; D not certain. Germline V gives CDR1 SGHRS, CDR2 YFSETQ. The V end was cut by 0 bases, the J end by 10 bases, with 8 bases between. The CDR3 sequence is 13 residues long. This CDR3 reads CASSLAGYSPLHF. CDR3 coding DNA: TGCGCCAGCAGCTTGGCCGGGTACTCACCCCTCCACTTT.

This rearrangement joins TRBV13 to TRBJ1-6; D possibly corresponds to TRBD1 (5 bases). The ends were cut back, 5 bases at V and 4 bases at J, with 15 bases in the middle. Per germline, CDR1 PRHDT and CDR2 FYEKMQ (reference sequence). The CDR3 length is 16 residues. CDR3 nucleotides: TGTGCCAGCAGCCACTCCGGACAACAATATAATTCACCCCTCCACTTT. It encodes CASSHSGQQYNSPLHF. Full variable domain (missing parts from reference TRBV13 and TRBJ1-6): AAGVIQSPRHLIKEKRETATLKCYPIPRHDTVYWYQQGPGQDPQFLISFYEKMQSDKGSIPDRFSAQQFSDYHSELNMSSLELGDSALYFCASSHSGQQYNSPLHFGNGTRLTVT.

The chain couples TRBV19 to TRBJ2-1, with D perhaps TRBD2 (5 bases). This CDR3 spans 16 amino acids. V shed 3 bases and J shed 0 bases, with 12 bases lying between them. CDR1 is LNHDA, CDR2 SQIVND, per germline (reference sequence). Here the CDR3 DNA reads TGTGCCAGTAGTATCCTAGCCATCAGCTCCTACAATGAGCAGTTCTTC. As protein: CASSILAISSYNEQFF.

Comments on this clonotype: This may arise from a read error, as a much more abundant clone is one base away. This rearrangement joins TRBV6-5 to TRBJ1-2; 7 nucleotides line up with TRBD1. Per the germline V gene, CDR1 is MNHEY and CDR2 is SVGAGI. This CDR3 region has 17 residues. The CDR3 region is CAGSNDRVLNPRYGYTF. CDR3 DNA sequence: TGTGCCGGCAGTAACGACAGGGTCCTTAATCCCAGATATGGCTACACCTTC.

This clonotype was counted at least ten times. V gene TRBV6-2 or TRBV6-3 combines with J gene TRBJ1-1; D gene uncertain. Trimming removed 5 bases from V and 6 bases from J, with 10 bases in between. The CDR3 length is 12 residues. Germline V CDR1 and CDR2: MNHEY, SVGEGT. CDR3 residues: CASSPVGAEAFF. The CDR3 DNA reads TGTGCCAGCAGTCCCGTGGGAGCTGAAGCTTTCTTT.

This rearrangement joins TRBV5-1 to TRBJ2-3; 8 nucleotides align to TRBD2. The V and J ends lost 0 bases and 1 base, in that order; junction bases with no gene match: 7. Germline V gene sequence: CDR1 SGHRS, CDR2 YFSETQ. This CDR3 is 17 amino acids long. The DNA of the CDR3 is TGCGCCAGCAGCTTGGCGGGGAGCGGGGGTCGCACAGATACGCAGTATTTT. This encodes CASSLAGSGGRTDTQYF.

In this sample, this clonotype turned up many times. The DNA for the CDR3 is TGTGCCTGCGGGTTGCGGGCGAAGGCCAAAAACATTCAGTACTTC. Translated: CACGLRAKAKNIQYF. This chain joins TRBV30 and TRBJ2-4; the D gene is possibly TRBD2 (5 bases). The V end was cut by 6 bases, the J end by 1 base, with 16 bases between. Germline V CDR1 and CDR2: GTSNPN, SVGIG (reference sequence). The CDR3 extends over 15 amino acids.

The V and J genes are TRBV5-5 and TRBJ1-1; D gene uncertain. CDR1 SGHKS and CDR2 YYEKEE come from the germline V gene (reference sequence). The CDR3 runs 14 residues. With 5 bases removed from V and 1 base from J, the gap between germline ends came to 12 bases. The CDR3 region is CASRPSGGNTEAFF. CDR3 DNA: TGTGCCAGCAGACCCTCGGGAGGGAACACTGAAGCTTTCTTT.

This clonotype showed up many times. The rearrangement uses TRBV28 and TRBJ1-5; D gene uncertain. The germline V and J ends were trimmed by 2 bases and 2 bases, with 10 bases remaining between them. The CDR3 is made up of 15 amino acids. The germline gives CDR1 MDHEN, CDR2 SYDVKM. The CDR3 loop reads CASSLIVTGNQPQHF. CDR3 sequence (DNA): TGTGCCAGCAGTTTAATTGTAACAGGCAATCAGCCCCAGCATTTT.